These 32 T cell receptor beta chains came from one sample sequenced in a study of identical twins. One entry per CDR3 protein results from TCRdb running MiXCR on the 5' RACE reads. The data contain just under 550,000 distinct CDR3 sequences, approximately 14% of them singletons. The sample was also reused in another study, on yellow fever vaccine responses in identical twins.

Sequencing input: CD4+ T cells sorted from blood. These receptors came from a young woman in good health.

The chain is built from TRBV6-2 or TRBV6-3 and TRBJ2-1, with a tentative D call TRBD1 (8 bases). Trimming left V 5 bases short and J 7 bases short, with 15 bases between. Germline-derived CDR1 and CDR2 are MNHEY and SVGEGT. CDR3 size: 14 residues. The CDR3 nucleotides are TGTGCCAGCAGTCAACAGGGGGGGTTGAATGAGCAGTTCTTC. This encodes CASSQQGGLNEQFF.

This clonotype was observed many times. The chain links TRBV5-1 to TRBJ2-1; 11 bases align to TRBD1. Germline CDR1 reads SGHRS; CDR2 reads YFSETQ. With 4 bases clipped from V and 8 bases from J, the junction kept 5 bases outside the gene matches. The CDR3 sequence is 14 residues long. Here the CDR3 reads CASSRRGQGDEQFF. DNA of the CDR3: TGCGCCAGCAGCCGAAGGGGACAGGGGGATGAGCAGTTCTTC. The full variable domain, its missing parts supplied by reference TRBV5-1 and TRBJ2-1, is KAGVTQTPRYLIKTRGQQVTLSCSPISGHRSVSWYQQTPGQGLQFLFEYFSETQRNKGNFPGRFSGRQFSNSRSEMNVSTLELGDSALYLCASSRRGQGDEQFFGPGTRLTVL.

This chain uses TRBV15 with TRBJ1-5; D uncertain. V lost 2 bases to trimming and J lost 1 base, with 18 bases between them. The germline V gene has CDR1 LNHNV and CDR2 YYDKDF (reference sequence). This CDR3 comprises 18 residues. This chain's CDR3 is CATSRPPRGVGSNQPQHF. The CDR3 coding sequence is TGTGCCACCAGCAGACCACCCCGGGGAGTGGGGAGCAATCAGCCCCAGCATTTT.

This clonotype occurred a few times. V gene TRBV20-1 combines with J gene TRBJ2-2, with 7 bases identical to TRBD1. This CDR3 has 16 amino acids. Germline CDR1 is DFQATT and CDR2 is SNEGSKA (reference sequence). J lost 1 base, V lost 0 bases, and 5 bases had no gene match. The CDR3 DNA reads TGCAGTGCTAGAGATCCGGGACAGCGGAACACCGGGGAGCTGTTTTTT. Translated: CSARDPGQRNTGELFF.

The V call is TRBV12-3 or TRBV12-4, the J call TRBJ1-5; D call uncertain. This CDR3 spans 14 amino acids. V shed 6 bases and J shed 2 bases, with 11 bases lying between them. The CDR3 DNA reads as TGTGCCAGCAGCCGGGATGGTCGCAATCAGCCCCAGCATTTT. This codes for CASSRDGRNQPQHF.

This clonotype was seen only a few times. The chain employs TRBV5-5 and TRBJ2-3, with no clear D. Per the germline V gene, CDR1 is SGHKS and CDR2 is YYEKEE (reference sequence). The germline V and J ends were trimmed by 4 bases and 7 bases, with 10 bases remaining between them. This CDR3 region has 12 residues. CDR3 nucleotide sequence: TGTGCCAGCAGCGATGAGGCTTATACGCAGTATTTT. This translates into CASSDEAYTQYF. Together with reference TRBV5-5 and TRBJ2-3, the CDR3 gives the full variable domain: DAGVTQSPTHLIKTRGQQVTLRCSPISGHKSVSWYQQVLGQGPQFIFQYYEKEERGRGNFPDRFSARQFPNYSSELNVNALLLGDSALYLCASSDEAYTQYFGPGTRLTVL.

This clonotype was observed a few times. J is TRBJ2-2 and V is TRBV15; 12 bases are shared with TRBD1. From germline, CDR1 is LNHNV and CDR2 YYDKDF (reference sequence). V dropped 3 bases and J dropped 6; count of bases not matched to a gene: 14. CDR3 length: 19 amino acids. The CDR3 bases are TGTGCCACCAGCAGCCGGGACAGGGGGCCTTCCCTAGATTCCGGGGAGCTGTTTTTT. This sequence encodes CATSSRDRGPSLDSGELFF.

The chain couples TRBV28 to TRBJ2-3; D is unclear. The CDR3 length is 13 residues. The ends were cut back, 5 bases at V and 8 bases at J, with 14 bases in the middle. Germline CDR1 is MDHEN and CDR2 is SYDVKM. DNA of the CDR3: TGTGCCAGCAGTCCCCGGACGGATTCTACGCAGTATTTT. It specifies CASSPRTDSTQYF.

This clonotype was seen more than once but under ten times. The chain has TRBV5-5 and TRBJ1-6, with D perhaps matching TRBD1 (5 bases). Trimming took off 4 bases at V and 9 bases at J, with 14 bases between the two ends. The CDR3 consists of 14 residues. Germline V gives CDR1 SGHKS, CDR2 YYEKEE (reference sequence). The CDR3 nucleotides read TGTGCCAGCAGCGGGAGTATGGGGGGTTCACCCCTCCACTTT. It specifies CASSGSMGGSPLHF.

The genes are TRBV3-1 and TRBJ1-2, with D possibly matching TRBD1 (5 bases). This CDR3 has 12 amino acids. CDR1 and CDR2 (germline): LGHDT, YNNKEL (reference sequence). Trimming removed 2 bases from V and 5 bases from J, with 6 bases in between. The CDR3 spells CASSQRGYGYTF. The CDR3 bases are TGTGCCAGCAGCCAAAGGGGATATGGCTACACCTTC.

The chain employs TRBV4-1 and TRBJ2-1; D is undetermined. This CDR3 contains 16 residues. Trimming pared 3 bases from V and 6 bases from J, leaving 18 bases between. Per germline, CDR1 MGHRA and CDR2 YSYEKL. CDR3 residues: CASSQATITPGNEQFF. The CDR3 coding sequence is TGCGCCAGCAGCCAGGCCACTATAACCCCTGGCAATGAGCAGTTCTTC.

The gene calls are TRBV12-5 and TRBJ2-3; D is possibly TRBD1 or TRBD2 (6 bases each). CDR3 length equals 15 residues. Deletions cut 5 bases from V and 4 bases from J, with 16 bases between. Germline lookup yields CDR1 LGHNT and CDR2 FRNRAP. The CDR3 DNA reads TGTGCTAGTGGTCCAATACAGGGAGGCGCAGATACGCAGTATTTT. Translated, it gives CASGPIQGGADTQYF.

V gene TRBV18 combines with J gene TRBJ2-6; the D is unclear. V lost 2 bases and J lost 2, with 16 bases in between. Germline CDR1 and CDR2: KGHSH and LQKENI. CDR3 length: 18 residues. The CDR3 DNA is TGTGCCAGCTCACCAATTGGTCCATCTTTAACTGGGGCCAACGTCCTGACTTTC. Protein sequence: CASSPIGPSLTGANVLTF.

This clonotype was detected only a few times. The chain has TRBV2 and TRBJ1-6, with a weak D call TRBD1 (5 bases). The CDR3 has 13 amino acids. Trimming left V 7 bases short and J 7 bases short, with 11 bases between. Germline CDR1 is SNHLY and CDR2 is FYNNEI. Here the CDR3 reads CASTRGENSPLHF. The CDR3 bases are TGTGCCAGCACAAGAGGGGAAAATTCACCCCTCCACTTT.

CDR3 amino acids: CASSFPPRDEQFF. In DNA form, the CDR3 reads TGCGCCAGCAGCTTCCCACCCCGAGATGAGCAGTTCTTC. J is TRBJ2-1 and V is TRBV5-1; no firm D call. Germline values: CDR1 SGHRS, CDR2 YFSETQ. CDR3 length: 13 residues. With 2 bases removed from V and 8 bases from J, the gap between germline ends came to 11 bases.

This clonotype was counted only a few times. The gene calls are TRBV27 and TRBJ1-2, with 7 bases aligning to TRBD1. CDR3 length: 16 residues. V dropped 4 bases and J dropped 0; count of bases not matched to a gene: 8. The germline V gene has CDR1 MNHEY and CDR2 SMNVEV (reference sequence). The CDR3 here is CASSSTGEVANYGYTF. The CDR3 DNA reads as TGTGCCAGCAGTTCCACAGGGGAGGTAGCTAACTATGGCTACACCTTC.

This clonotype has only a few counts. CDR3 residues: CASSSDRRGVNTEAFF. The CDR3 DNA sequence: TGTGCCAGCAGTTCCGACAGGAGAGGAGTTAACACTGAAGCTTTCTTT. The rearrangement joins TRBV6-5 to TRBJ1-1; a possible D gene is TRBD1 (6 bases). This CDR3 contains 16 residues. Germline CDR1 reads MNHEY; CDR2 reads SVGAGI. Between the trimmed V and J ends, which lost 4 bases and 2 bases, there was a span of 17 bases.

The V and J genes are TRBV2 and TRBJ1-2; tentative D call: TRBD1 (6 bases). The CDR3 covers 15 residues. V lost 7 bases to trimming and J lost 1 base, with 16 bases between them. Germline V gives CDR1 SNHLY, CDR2 FYNNEI. CDR3 nucleotides: TGTGCCAGCACCGGCGAGGGACAAATTAACTATGGCTACACCTTC. Its protein product is CASTGEGQINYGYTF.

V usage is TRBV20-1 and J usage is TRBJ2-1, with 7 bases lining up with TRBD2. V dropped 4 bases and J dropped 0; count of bases not matched to a gene: 6. Germline V gene data show CDR1 as DFQATT and CDR2 as SNEGSKA (reference sequence). The CDR3 contains 15 residues. The CDR3 bases are TGCAGTGCTAACTGGGGACTAAGCTCCTACAATGAGCAGTTCTTC. It is translated as CSANWGLSSYNEQFF.

This rearrangement joins TRBV20-1 to TRBJ1-1; a possible D gene is TRBD1 (5 bases). The ends were cut back, 3 bases at V and 7 bases at J, with 18 bases in the middle. The length of the CDR3 is 14 residues. The germline gives CDR1 DFQATT, CDR2 SNEGSKA (reference sequence). The CDR3 nucleotides read TGCAGTGCTAGGGCCGGGACGGCGATTGATGAAGCTTTCTTT. It is translated as CSARAGTAIDEAFF.

CDR3 sequence (DNA): TGTGCCAGCACCCTACCGAGGGGGCGGAGGTCTGGGGCCAACGTCCTGACTTTC. This sequence encodes CASTLPRGRRSGANVLTF. J is TRBJ2-6 and V is TRBV3-1; 7 nucleotides match TRBD1. Germline V lookup: CDR1 LGHDT, CDR2 YNNKEL (reference sequence). With 7 bases clipped from V and 1 base from J, the junction kept 13 bases outside the gene matches. The CDR3 extends over 18 amino acids.

This clonotype showed up just a few times. The chain employs TRBV20-1 and TRBJ2-3; D tentatively fits TRBD1 or TRBD2 (5 bases each). V was shortened by 1 base and J by 1 base, with 12 bases between the two germline ends. From germline, CDR1 is DFQATT and CDR2 SNEGSKA (reference sequence). This CDR3 has 15 amino acids. The CDR3 region has the DNA TGCAGTGCTAGAGGACTTTTGGGGGGCACAGATACGCAGTATTTT. Its translation is CSARGLLGGTDTQYF.

The chain combines TRBV6-4 with TRBJ2-1; 16 bases align to TRBD2. The germline V gene has CDR1 MRHNA and CDR2 SNTAGT. The CDR3 is 18 residues long. V lost 7 bases and J lost 1; bases outside the gene matches: 7. DNA for the CDR3: TGTGCCAGCAAGGGGACTAGCGGGAGGGACAGGTCCTACAATGAGCAGTTCTTC. This encodes CASKGTSGRDRSYNEQFF.

The rearrangement links TRBV20-1 to TRBJ2-5; D unresolved. V was pared by 0 bases and J by 2 bases, with 13 bases between. The length of the CDR3 is 15 residues. Looked up from germline, CDR1 is DFQATT and CDR2 is SNEGSKA (reference sequence). CDR3 nucleotides: TGCAGTGCTAGAGATCTTCGAGCGCGACAAGAGACCCAGTACTTC. This translates into CSARDLRARQETQYF.

The sample holds one count of this clonotype. The chain employs TRBV18 and TRBJ2-2, with TRBD2 matching 13 bases. V was pared by 3 bases and J by 0 bases, with 4 bases of the junction left unmatched. This CDR3 contains 18 residues. Germline values: CDR1 KGHSH, CDR2 LQKENI. As DNA, the CDR3 is TGTGCCAGCTCACCTAGGACTAGCGGGAGCGCGAACACCGGGGAGCTGTTTTTT. This sequence encodes CASSPRTSGSANTGELFF.

Concerning this clonotype itself: The junction and the germline gene differ at one end; a read error may be behind it. The chain has TRBV7-2 and TRBJ2-7; D unclear. This CDR3 has 13 amino acids. Germline V gene lookup returns CDR1 SGHTA and CDR2 FQGNSA. DNA of the CDR3: TGTGCCAGCAGCTCCTCGTCGCCCTACGAGCGGTACTTC. It encodes CASSSSSPYERYF.

This clonotype was picked up many times. The rearrangement joins TRBV12-3 or TRBV12-4 to TRBJ1-4; unclear D gene. The ends were cut back, 6 bases at V and 0 bases at J, with 11 bases in the middle. The CDR3 consists of 15 residues. The CDR3 coding sequence is TGTGCCAGCAGAACCACGGGTGCAACTAATGAAAAACTGTTTTTT. It yields the protein CASRTTGATNEKLFF.

In its sample, this clonotype was seen a few times. This rearrangement joins TRBV29-1 to TRBJ2-1; D is tentatively TRBD1 or TRBD2 (5 bases each). V was pared by 0 bases and J by 2 bases, with 14 bases between. Per germline, CDR1 SQVTM and CDR2 ANQGSEA. The CDR3 has 16 amino acids. The DNA for the CDR3 is TGCAGCGTTGAAGAAGGGGACCCCTGGACCTACAATGAGCAGTTCTTC. Translated, it gives CSVEEGDPWTYNEQFF.

This clonotype was seen a few times. The genes are TRBV12-3 or TRBV12-4 and TRBJ1-3; D uncertain. The CDR3 is 12 residues long. The germline V and J ends were trimmed by 3 bases and 8 bases, with 8 bases remaining between them. Here the CDR3 reads CASSLVLDTIYF. Written as DNA, the CDR3 is TGTGCCAGCAGTTTGGTGTTAGACACCATATATTTT.

This rearrangement joins TRBV2 to TRBJ2-5; TRBD2 might be the D (7 bases). The CDR3 loop spans 12 amino acids. CDR1 is SNHLY, CDR2 FYNNEI, per germline. The germline V and J ends were trimmed by 4 bases and 7 bases, with 10 bases remaining between them. In DNA, the CDR3 is TGTGCCAGCAGTGGGAGGGGGGGGACCCAGTACTTC. Residues: CASSGRGGTQYF.

This clonotype was seen more than once but under ten times. The rearrangement joins TRBV3-1 to TRBJ2-1; 8 nucleotides line up with TRBD2. Germline lookup yields CDR1 LGHDT and CDR2 YNNKEL (reference sequence). There are 18 residues in the CDR3. Trimming cost V 4 bases and J 0 bases; bases outside gene matches: 11. In nucleotides, the CDR3 is TGTGCCAGCAGCCTCGAACGAGCGGGGGCGTACTCCTACAATGAGCAGTTCTTC. It yields the protein CASSLERAGAYSYNEQFF.

This clonotype was counted many times. The chain couples TRBV5-1 to TRBJ2-1; 10 nucleotides match TRBD2. There are 16 residues in the CDR3. The V gene end was trimmed by 1 base and the J gene end by 2 bases; junction bases not matched to a gene: 3. Germline loops: CDR1 SGHRS, CDR2 YFSETQ. In nucleotides, the CDR3 is TGCGCCAGCAGCTTGCCCCTAGCGGGGGCCTACAATGAGCAGTTCTTC. Amino acid sequence: CASSLPLAGAYNEQFF.